Listed here are 27 T cell receptor beta chains from one sample, sequenced in a study of T cell repertoires in cytomegalovirus infection. One entry per CDR3 protein, called by TCRdb with MiXCR from the reads. This table holds approximately 730,000 distinct CDR3 sequences, around 35% found once. These receptors have no known antigen. Sequenced material: cultured PBMCs, taken from culture after CMV antigen stimulation. These TCRs come from a human donor in good health (CMV status not recorded). Some clones in this sample may be carry-over from other donors' samples.

V usage is TRBV5-1 and J usage is TRBJ2-3; 9 nucleotides match TRBD1. Germline CDR1 is SGHRS and CDR2 is YFSETQ. The V segment lost 7 bases and the J segment 5 bases; nucleotides outside the gene matches: 11. This CDR3 is built from 15 residues. The CDR3, as DNA: TGCGCCAGCCCCCATAGGACAGGGGTGGTAGATACGCAGTATTTT. Residues: CASPHRTGVVDTQYF.

The gene calls are TRBV3-1 and TRBJ2-5; 10 nucleotides agree with TRBD1. The CDR3 loop spans 15 amino acids. V trimming: 4 bases; J trimming: 0 bases; junction bases outside the gene matches: 2. CDR1 and CDR2 from the germline V gene are LGHDT and YNNKEL (reference sequence). The CDR3 DNA reads as TGTGCCAGCAGCCCGGGACAGGGGTACCAAGAGACCCAGTACTTC. It yields the protein CASSPGQGYQETQYF.

The genes are TRBV3-1 and TRBJ1-2; TRBD1 aligns across 7 bases. Germline CDR1 LGHDT, CDR2 YNNKEL (reference sequence). V lost 6 bases and J lost 2; bases outside the gene matches: 12. This CDR3 region has 16 residues. CDR3 protein: CASSPLGDSDNYGYTF. CDR3 coding DNA: TGTGCCAGCAGTCCCCTTGGGGACAGCGACAACTATGGCTACACCTTC.

The rearrangement links TRBV11-2 to TRBJ2-3; the D is unclear. The CDR3 contains 12 residues. V lost 0 bases to trimming and J lost 9 bases, with 7 bases between them. Germline lookup yields CDR1 SGHAT and CDR2 FQNNGV. The CDR3 region is CASSLEEQTQYF. For the CDR3, the DNA is TGTGCCAGCAGCTTAGAAGAACAAACGCAGTATTTT.

The V gene is TRBV19, the J gene TRBJ1-1, with 9 positions matching TRBD1. From germline, CDR1 is LNHDA and CDR2 SQIVND (reference sequence). After removal of 5 bases from V and 5 bases from J, the junction contained 12 bases not matched to a gene. The CDR3 runs 16 residues. The CDR3 here is CASSASWGQGLTEAFF. CDR3 in DNA: TGTGCCAGTAGTGCGAGCTGGGGACAGGGTCTTACTGAAGCTTTCTTT.

This clonotype occurred many times. The chain joins TRBV19 to TRBJ1-5, with D unclear. The CDR3 loop spans 13 amino acids. V gave up 9 bases and J gave up 2 bases, with 11 bases separating them. Germline V gene data show CDR1 as LNHDA and CDR2 as SQIVND (reference sequence). This CDR3 is CASSVRGNQPQHF. Here the CDR3 DNA reads TGTGCCAGCAGCGTCAGAGGCAATCAGCCCCAGCATTTT.

This chain connects TRBV4-3 to TRBJ1-1; D call uncertain. CDR3 length: 15 amino acids. V lost 1 base and J lost 0, with 9 bases in between. Germline V gives CDR1 LGHNA, CDR2 YSLEER. The DNA of the CDR3 is TGCGCCAGCAGCCAAGGGCGGTCGATGAACACTGAAGCTTTCTTT. Translated, it gives CASSQGRSMNTEAFF.

This clonotype was detected a few times. The CDR3, as DNA: TGCAGCGTCGACAGAAGCACAGATACGCAGTATTTT. It yields the protein CSVDRSTDTQYF. The chain combines TRBV29-1 with TRBJ2-3; maybe TRBD1 (5 bases). The CDR3 extends over 12 amino acids. Trimming stripped 6 bases from V and 0 bases from J, with 7 bases between. The germline V gene has CDR1 SQVTM and CDR2 ANQGSEA.

This sequence joins TRBV14 and TRBJ2-3; no definite D call. V was pared by 1 base and J by 0 bases, with 8 bases between. CDR1 SGHDN and CDR2 FVKESK come from the germline V gene. This CDR3 region has 15 residues. As DNA, the CDR3 is TGTGCCAGCAGCCAAGGAATCAGTAGCACAGATACGCAGTATTTT. Translating gives CASSQGISSTDTQYF.

Ten or more counts support this clonotype. The chain employs TRBV7-9 and TRBJ2-3; D is unresolved. V was pared by 4 bases and J by 6 bases, with 14 bases between. There are 14 residues in the CDR3. Germline CDR1 SEHNR, CDR2 FQNEAQ (reference sequence). The CDR3 sequence is CASSSGPPPDTQYF. The CDR3 coding sequence is TGTGCCAGCAGCTCCGGACCACCACCGGATACGCAGTATTTT.

In this sample, this clonotype turned up a few times. The chain couples TRBV7-2 to TRBJ2-5; a weak D match, TRBD2 (6 bases). Per the germline V gene, CDR1 is SGHTA and CDR2 is FQGNSA. The V end lost 1 base, the J end lost 5 bases, and 11 bases lay between the germline ends. This CDR3 comprises 14 residues. CDR3 nucleotides: TGTGCCAGCAGCTTAGTGCCTAGCGCCGAGACCCAGTACTTC. Residues: CASSLVPSAETQYF. Looking up the rest from reference TRBV7-2 and TRBJ2-5 gives the full variable domain: GAGVSQSPSNKVTEKGKDVELRCDPISGHTALYWYRQSLGQGLEFLIYFQGNSAPDKSGLPSDRFSAERTGGSVSTLTIQRTQQEDSAVYLCASSLVPSAETQYFGPGTRLLVL.

The chain is built from TRBV20-1 and TRBJ1-2; the D is unclear. Germline CDR1 DFQATT, CDR2 SNEGSKA (reference sequence). V lost 3 bases and J 4 bases, leaving 9 bases between the germline ends. The length of the CDR3 is 12 residues. CDR3 residues: CSASARRYGYTF. Here the CDR3 DNA reads TGCAGTGCTAGTGCCAGACGCTATGGCTACACCTTC.

The sample holds a few counts of this clonotype. The chain uses TRBV7-2 and TRBJ2-7; 10 bases line up with TRBD2. Germline loops: CDR1 SGHTA, CDR2 FQGNSA. This CDR3 has 15 amino acids. Unmatched junction bases numbered 5, after V lost 5 bases and J lost 1 base. Here the CDR3 reads CASSLLLAGSYEQYF. CDR3 coding DNA: TGTGCCAGCAGCCTCCTACTAGCGGGATCCTACGAGCAGTACTTC.

This clonotype was counted ten times or more. The chain combines TRBV7-2 with TRBJ1-1; D gene ambiguous. The CDR3 runs to 13 residues. The germline gives CDR1 SGHTA, CDR2 FQGNSA. V lost 3 bases and J 7 bases, leaving 12 bases between the germline ends. CDR3 amino acids: CASSLPEKNEAFF. CDR3 DNA sequence: TGTGCCAGCAGCTTGCCCGAGAAGAATGAAGCTTTCTTT.

The J gene is TRBJ2-1, the V gene TRBV5-6; D assignment may be TRBD1 or TRBD2 (5 bases each). In germline, CDR1 is SGHDT, CDR2 YYEEEE. The CDR3 runs to 15 residues. Deletions cut 6 bases from V and 4 bases from J, with 17 bases between. For the CDR3, the DNA is TGTGCCAGCAAGAGGGGACCGGGTACTTACAATGAGCAGTTCTTC. Its translation is CASKRGPGTYNEQFF.

The genes are TRBV7-2 and TRBJ2-7; 8 bases agree with TRBD2. In germline, CDR1 is SGHTA, CDR2 FQGNSA. Trimming took 6 bases from V and 6 from J; bases not matched to a gene: 13. This CDR3 comprises 15 residues. CDR3 nucleotides: TGTGCCAGCAGTTTTGTCGGGGGACTAGGTGGCGAGCAGTACTTC. Encoded protein: CASSFVGGLGGEQYF.

The rearrangement joins TRBV24-1 to TRBJ2-3; D possibly corresponds to TRBD1 (6 bases). The germline V and J ends were trimmed by 7 bases and 4 bases, with 11 bases remaining between them. The CDR3 is 13 residues long. Per the germline V gene, CDR1 is KGHDR and CDR2 is SFDVKD. The CDR3 spells CATRGQSPDTQYF. The CDR3 DNA reads TGTGCCACCAGAGGACAGTCACCAGATACGCAGTATTTT.

The J gene is TRBJ1-6, the V gene TRBV5-1; 7 bases map to TRBD1. The V and J ends lost 2 bases and 7 bases, in that order; junction bases with no gene match: 9. The CDR3 sequence is 16 residues long. Germline CDR1 SGHRS, CDR2 YFSETQ. In nucleotides, the CDR3 is TGCGCCAGCAGCTTCGGGACAGTCCCACAGAATTCACCCCTCCACTTT. Translation: CASSFGTVPQNSPLHF.

The chain is built from TRBV7-9 and TRBJ1-4; 8 nucleotides agree with TRBD1. The CDR3 spans 17 residues. Trimming at V came to 5 bases and at J to 6 bases, leaving 14 bases not matched to a gene. CDR1 SEHNR and CDR2 FQNEAQ come from the germline V gene (reference sequence). The CDR3 DNA reads as TGTGCCAGCAGCCCGGGACAGGCGCCTCTCCTTCATGAAAAACTGTTTTTT. The encoded protein is CASSPGQAPLLHEKLFF.

The rearrangement uses TRBV27 and TRBJ2-7, with D perhaps matching TRBD1 (5 bases). Germline CDR1 MNHEY, CDR2 SMNVEV (reference sequence). V was shortened by 0 bases and J by 3 bases, with 15 bases between the two germline ends. The length of the CDR3 is 16 residues. The CDR3 reads CASSLSIVPGYYEQYF. The CDR3 DNA reads TGTGCCAGCAGTTTATCAATAGTCCCAGGGTACTACGAGCAGTACTTC.

The rearrangement links TRBV28 to TRBJ1-3; D ambiguous. The CDR3 length is 11 residues. Trimming took off 2 bases at V and 8 bases at J, with 4 bases between the two ends. CDR1 and CDR2 (germline): MDHEN, SYDVKM. As DNA, the CDR3 is TGTGCCAGCAGTTTACGAGACACCATATATTTT. Translated, it gives CASSLRDTIYF.

The chain joins TRBV6-8 to TRBJ1-6; D unclear. The ends were cut back, 8 bases at V and 10 bases at J, with 12 bases in the middle. Germline-derived CDR1 and CDR2 are MNHGY and SAAAGT. The CDR3 loop spans 12 amino acids. DNA for the CDR3: TGTGCCAGCTCCGGGGAATACTCACCCCTCCACTTT. As protein: CASSGEYSPLHF.

Only a few counts were recorded for this clonotype. This chain uses TRBV10-3 with TRBJ2-5; tentatively, D is TRBD2 (5 bases). The CDR3 contains 14 residues. The V and J ends lost 6 bases and 2 bases respectively, with 13 bases between them. The germline V gene encodes CDR1 ENHRY and CDR2 SYGVKD. CDR3 protein: CAISTDWKQETQYF. The CDR3 coding sequence is TGTGCCATCAGCACGGACTGGAAACAAGAGACCCAGTACTTC.

The chain has TRBV19 and TRBJ2-1; D is perhaps TRBD2 (6 bases). This CDR3 has 15 amino acids. Germline V gene sequence: CDR1 LNHDA, CDR2 SQIVND (reference sequence). Between the trimmed V and J ends, which lost 5 bases and 4 bases, there was a span of 15 bases. CDR3 amino acids: CASSPTRDSYNEQFF. The CDR3 DNA follows: TGTGCCAGTAGTCCTACCAGGGACTCTTACAATGAGCAGTTCTTC.

Concerning this clonotype: Relative to the germline gene, one junction end is altered; a read error may explain this. This chain connects TRBV29-1 to TRBJ2-1, with 10 bases matching TRBD1. The CDR3 is 16 amino acids. Germline CDR1 SQVTM, CDR2 ANQGSEA. The CDR3 loop is CSVEGDRGSLSNEQFF. The DNA for the CDR3 is TGCAGCGTCGAAGGGGACAGGGGTTCCCTATCCAATGAGCAGTTCTTC.

This clonotype was found a few times. J is TRBJ2-3 and V is TRBV7-2; 9 nucleotides match TRBD2. The CDR3 loop spans 14 amino acids. Germline V gene lookup returns CDR1 SGHTA and CDR2 FQGNSA. J lost 3 bases, V lost 7 bases, and 5 bases had no gene match. DNA of the CDR3: TGTGCCAGCAAAAGACTAGCGGTGACAGATACGCAGTATTTT. The encoded protein is CASKRLAVTDTQYF.

The V call is TRBV5-4, the J call TRBJ2-1, with 9 bases matching TRBD2. Per the germline V gene, CDR1 is SGHNT and CDR2 is YYREEE (reference sequence). Trimming removed 4 bases from V and 8 bases from J; junction bases left unmatched: 16. CDR3 size: 17 residues. The CDR3 DNA reads TGTGCCAGCAGCCCCCTACTAGGGACTAGCATTCTGGATGAGCAGTTCTTC. This translates into CASSPLLGTSILDEQFF.